Listed below are T cell receptor beta chains from one sample, sequenced in a study of cytomegalovirus exposure and HLA in healthy donors. This table comes from immunoSEQ multiplex PCR, and its TCRdb copy is limited to in-frame clones, with some not included. The profile shows roughly 190,000 clones, around 90% of them singletons. Sequenced: PBMCs. These receptors originate from a boy younger than 10 in good health and CMV-seronegative. The CDR3 runs from the conserved cysteine through the conserved F or W. The order of the fields is J gene, V gene, D gene, clone size, CDR3 length, CDR3 protein, CDR3 DNA. A D gene is named only where the DNA matches it firmly. Not all rows give a size; the values are once, few, many and, for expanded clones, a class.

TRBJ1-2 TRBV19 TRBD1 . 15 CASSIPGQGNYGYTF TGTGCCAGTAGTATACCCGGACAGGGAAACTATGGCTACACCTTC
TRBJ2-7 TRBV4-1 . . 19 CASSQANQGSRVKIHEQYF TGCGCCAGCAGCCAAGCGAATCAGGGGTCCCGGGTTAAGATTCACGAGCAGTACTTC
TRBJ2-1 TRBV29-1 TRBD2 . 18 CSVPMGLAGVLEGNEQFF TGCAGCGTTCCCATGGGACTAGCGGGGGTACTAGAGGGGAATGAGCAGTTCTTC
TRBJ1-2 TRBV18 TRBD1 . 14 CASSPGTALYGYTF TGTGCCAGCTCGCCCGGGACAGCCCTCTATGGCTACACCTTC
TRBJ2-5 TRBV5-1 TRBD1 . 17 CASSTQPGQGARETQYF TGCGCCAGCAGCACTCAACCGGGACAGGGGGCGCGGGAGACCCAGTACTTC
TRBJ2-1 TRBV2 . . 16 CASSVARKSSYNEQFF TGTGCCAGCAGTGTTGCGAGGAAAAGCTCCTACAATGAGCAGTTCTTC
TRBJ2-7 TRBV30 TRBD1 . 12 CSFGQGGYEQYF TGTTCATTCGGACAGGGAGGATACGAGCAGTACTTC
TRBJ2-7 TRBV7-9 TRBD1 . 16 CASSLLAGTGGNEQYF TGTGCCAGCAGCTTGCTGGCCGGGACAGGGGGCAACGAGCAGTACTTC
TRBJ2-5 TRBV5-1 . . 15 CASSLGQVGQETQYF TGCGCCAGCAGCTTGGGGCAGGTCGGCCAAGAGACCCAGTACTTC
TRBJ2-7 TRBV27 . . 12 CASRRPTGEQYF TGTGCCAGCAGACGCCCCACCGGGGAGCAGTACTTC
TRBJ1-4 TRBV10-3 . few 13 CAIRGSTNEKLFF TGTGCCATCAGGGGCTCAACTAATGAAAAACTGTTTTTT
TRBJ2-7 TRBV10-1 TRBD1 . 15 CASSGTWDRVEEQYF TGCGCCAGCAGCGGTACCTGGGACAGGGTAGAGGAGCAGTACTTC
TRBJ2-1 TRBV9 . . 14 CASSVTGLDNEQFF TGTGCCAGCAGCGTCACAGGGCTAGACAATGAGCAGTTCTTC
TRBJ2-1 TRBV28 . . 12 CASSDYPNEQFF TGTGCCAGCTCCGACTACCCCAATGAGCAGTTCTTC
TRBJ2-1 TRBV2 . . 15 CASSETVIGGNEQFF TGTGCCAGCAGTGAAACTGTGATTGGTGGTAATGAGCAGTTCTTC
TRBJ1-1 TRBV6-5 . . 14 CASSDWTEDTEAFF TGTGCCAGCAGTGACTGGACAGAGGACACTGAAGCTTTCTTT
TRBJ1-5 TRBV12-5 . . 14 CAKVSVESNQPQHF TGTGCCAAAGTCAGCGTGGAGAGCAATCAGCCCCAGCATTTT
TRBJ1-5 TRBV13 . few 12 CASSFGNQPQHF TGTGCCAGCAGCTTCGGGAATCAGCCCCAGCATTTT
TRBJ1-4 TRBV9 TRBD1 . 15 CASSASGTATEKLFF TGTGCCAGCAGCGCGAGTGGGACAGCGACGGAAAAACTGTTTTTT
TRBJ2-5 TRBV5-4 TRBD2 . 15 CASSLGLAEKETQYF TGTGCCAGCAGCTTGGGACTAGCGGAGAAAGAGACCCAGTACTTC
TRBJ2-1 TRBV10-3 . . 15 CAIMGEGGSYNEQFF TGTGCCATCATGGGTGAAGGGGGCTCCTACAATGAGCAGTTCTTC
TRBJ2-5 TRBV5-1 TRBD1 . 14 CASSLGQAQETQYF TGCGCCAGCAGCTTAGGACAGGCGCAAGAGACCCAGTACTTC
TRBJ1-3 TRBV25-1 . . 14 CASSPDSSGNTIYF TGTGCCAGCAGTCCGGACAGCTCTGGAAACACCATATATTTT
TRBJ2-3 TRBV5-1 TRBD2 . 18 CASSLSWARGGHPDTQYF TGCGCCAGCAGCTTGTCTTGGGCCCGCGGGGGGCACCCAGATACGCAGTATTTT
TRBJ1-2 TRBV5-1 TRBD1 . 15 CASSSLPTGGLGYTF TGCGCCAGCAGCTCGCTGCCCACAGGGGGCTTAGGCTACACCTTC
TRBJ2-3 TRBV7-9 TRBD2 . 19 CASTTTSGGRTVTTDTQYF TGTGCCAGCACCACGACTAGCGGGGGGCGGACCGTGACCACAGATACGCAGTATTTT
TRBJ2-1 TRBV27 TRBD1 . 18 CASISGTGWGRSYNEQFF TGTGCCAGCATATCCGGGACAGGCTGGGGTAGGTCCTACAATGAGCAGTTCTTC